A selection of T cell receptor beta chains follows, all from one sample in a study of T cell changes during pregnancy in multiple sclerosis. Libraries were prepared by immunoSEQ multiplex PCR; TCRdb keeps only in-frame clonotypes and omits some of them. The sample carries tens of thousands of clones, approximately 90% recorded once. This specimen was CD4+ T cells from peripheral blood mononuclear cells, taken before pregnancy. The receptors were sampled from a female donor with multiple sclerosis, enrolled in a pregnancy study. The CDR3 runs from the conserved cysteine through the conserved F or W. Fields, in order: D gene, J gene, V gene, CDR3 DNA, CDR3 protein. D genes are given only for firm matches.

d_gene: .; j_gene: TRBJ1-5; v_gene: TRBV12-2; CDR3nt: TGTGCAAGTCGCTTCCTTCGCCAGGGGAATTGGCAGCCCCAGCATTTT; CDR3aa: CASRFLRQGNWQPQHF
d_gene: .; j_gene: TRBJ1-6; v_gene: TRBV6-1; CDR3nt: TGTGCCAGCAGTGCCTTGGACGGACTGAATTCACCCCTCCACTTT; CDR3aa: CASSALDGLNSPLHF
d_gene: TRBD2; j_gene: TRBJ2-1; v_gene: TRBV5-1; CDR3nt: TGCGCCAGCAGCTTGCTACTAGCGGGCAACAATGAGCAGTTCTTC; CDR3aa: CASSLLLAGNNEQFF
d_gene: .; j_gene: TRBJ1-1; v_gene: TRBV29-1; CDR3nt: TGCAGCGTCATGGCCCGACAGGACATGAACACTGAAGCTTTCTTT; CDR3aa: CSVMARQDMNTEAFF
d_gene: .; j_gene: TRBJ1-5; v_gene: TRBV7-9; CDR3nt: TGTGCCAGCAGCGAAGGGTGGGGAGGGCCTCAGCCCCAGCATTTT; CDR3aa: CASSEGWGGPQPQHF
d_gene: TRBD1; j_gene: TRBJ1-5; v_gene: TRBV28; CDR3nt: TGTGCCAGCAGGACAGGGAGGAGGGTAAATCAGCCCCAGCATTTT; CDR3aa: CASRTGRRVNQPQHF
d_gene: TRBD2; j_gene: TRBJ2-7; v_gene: TRBV28; CDR3nt: TGTGCCAGCAGTTTGGGCGGGAGGGCCCACGAGCAGTACTTC; CDR3aa: CASSLGGRAHEQYF
d_gene: .; j_gene: TRBJ2-1; v_gene: TRBV28; CDR3nt: TGTGCCAGCAGTGGGCCGAGCTCCTACAATGAGCAGTTCTTC; CDR3aa: CASSGPSSYNEQFF
d_gene: .; j_gene: TRBJ1-1; v_gene: TRBV19; CDR3nt: TGTGCCAGTAGTATCCGGCCAGGGTACTCCATGAACACTGAAGCTTTCTTT; CDR3aa: CASSIRPGYSMNTEAFF
d_gene: TRBD1; j_gene: TRBJ1-5; v_gene: TRBV9; CDR3nt: TGTGCCAGCAGCGACGGGACAGGGAATCAGCCCCAGCATTTT; CDR3aa: CASSDGTGNQPQHF
d_gene: .; j_gene: TRBJ2-5; v_gene: TRBV5-1; CDR3nt: TGCGCCAGCAGCTTGGAAGCAGGTGGGGAGACCCAGTACTTC; CDR3aa: CASSLEAGGETQYF
d_gene: TRBD2; j_gene: TRBJ2-7; v_gene: TRBV7-2; CDR3nt: TGTGCCAGCAGCTTAGCGCGCGGGGGAGCCTACGAGCAGTACTTC; CDR3aa: CASSLARGGAYEQYF
d_gene: .; j_gene: TRBJ2-1; v_gene: TRBV7-3; CDR3nt: TGTGCCAGCAGCTCCTCTCCCTCCTACAATGAGCAGTTCTTC; CDR3aa: CASSSSPSYNEQFF
d_gene: .; j_gene: TRBJ1-1; v_gene: TRBV9; CDR3nt: TGTGCCAGCAGCGTTGACAGGTCCTTTACTATGAACACTGAAGCTTTCTTT; CDR3aa: CASSVDRSFTMNTEAFF
d_gene: .; j_gene: TRBJ2-3; v_gene: TRBV7-2; CDR3nt: TGTGCCAGCAGCTCGGGGGATGGGAGCACAGATACGCAGTATTTT; CDR3aa: CASSSGDGSTDTQYF
d_gene: .; j_gene: TRBJ2-2; v_gene: TRBV28; CDR3nt: TGTGCCAGCAGTCTCCGACAGGCGCACACCGGGGAGCTGTTTTTT; CDR3aa: CASSLRQAHTGELFF
d_gene: TRBD1; j_gene: TRBJ1-2; v_gene: TRBV11-3; CDR3nt: TGTGCCAGCAGCGTCACAGGGGTTCATGGCTACACCTTC; CDR3aa: CASSVTGVHGYTF